The 10 T cell receptor beta chains reported below all come from one sample, sequenced in a study of blood T cell repertoires in COVID-19. Data came from immunoSEQ multiplex PCR; TCRdb stores just in-frame clones and leaves some out. The table lists about 150,000 clones, about 89% of them singletons. The source material was peripheral blood. The receptors originated from an elderly man with acute or convalescent COVID-19.

The gene calls are TRBV3-1 (or the pseudogene TRBV3-2) and TRBJ2-6; 7 bases match TRBD1. Per the germline V gene, CDR1 is LGHDT and CDR2 is YNNKEL (reference sequence). V dropped 4 bases and J dropped 2; count of bases not matched to a gene: 2. CDR3 length: 15 residues. Here the CDR3 DNA reads TGTGCCAGCAGCCGACAGGGCACTGGGGCCAACGTCCTGACTTTC. Amino acids: CASSRQGTGANVLTF.

V gene TRBV5-1 combines with J gene TRBJ1-6; D ambiguous. This CDR3 has 13 amino acids. CDR1 is SGHRS and CDR2 is YFSETQ in the germline V gene. V lost 0 bases to trimming and J lost 7 bases, with 5 bases between them. CDR3 amino acids: CASSLGENSPLHF. The CDR3 nucleotides read TGCGCCAGCAGCTTGGGAGAAAATTCACCCCTCCACTTT.

The chain links TRBV28 to TRBJ2-2; TRBD2 agrees at 9 bases. V shed 0 bases, J shed 4 bases, and the junction held 6 bases outside the gene matches. The germline gives CDR1 MDHEN, CDR2 SYDVKM. The CDR3 length is 17 residues. The CDR3 here is CASSLWLAGVVTGELFF. The CDR3 DNA sequence: TGTGCCAGCAGTTTATGGTTAGCGGGAGTGGTCACCGGGGAGCTGTTTTTT.

CDR3 region: CASSLYGQPRGTDTQYF. The CDR3 nucleotides are TGTGCCAGCAGTTTATACGGACAGCCCCGAGGGACAGATACGCAGTATTTT. The V and J genes are TRBV27 and TRBJ2-3; D perhaps matches TRBD1 (6 bases). CDR1 is MNHEY, CDR2 SMNVEV, per germline (reference sequence). Deletions cut 1 base from V and 3 bases from J, with 17 bases between. The CDR3 runs 17 residues.

The gene calls are TRBV9 and TRBJ2-1; 9 bases are shared with TRBD2. Losses at the gene ends were 2 bases for V and 9 bases for J; bases not matched to a gene: 6. CDR3 length: 14 amino acids. CDR1 is SGDLS and CDR2 is YYNGEE in the germline V gene. The CDR3 is CASSVGLAVVEQFF. In DNA form, the CDR3 reads TGTGCCAGCAGCGTGGGACTAGCAGTCGTTGAGCAGTTCTTC.

The chain combines TRBV13 with TRBJ2-7; a possible D gene is TRBD1 (5 bases). V was trimmed by 0 bases and J by 0 bases, leaving 12 bases between them. The CDR3 runs 16 residues. Germline CDR1 is PRHDT and CDR2 is FYEKMQ (reference sequence). In DNA, the CDR3 is TGTGCCAGCAGCTTAGGGGTACAGGTTCGCTCCTACGAGCAGTACTTC. Translated, it gives CASSLGVQVRSYEQYF.

The table lists this clone with a count of one. The chain has TRBV28 and TRBJ2-1, with 9 bases aligning to TRBD1. CDR1 MDHEN and CDR2 SYDVKM come from the germline V gene. CDR3 length equals 15 residues. The V and J ends lost 7 bases and 7 bases, in that order; junction bases with no gene match: 11. The chain's CDR3 is CASITTGTGSNEQFF. The CDR3 DNA reads TGTGCCAGCATTACTACCGGGACAGGGTCGAATGAGCAGTTCTTC.

V gene TRBV30 combines with J gene TRBJ1-2, with 12 bases identical to TRBD1. Losses at the gene ends were 8 bases for V and 4 bases for J; bases not matched to a gene: 8. The CDR3 runs 14 residues. From germline, CDR1 is GTSNPN and CDR2 SVGIG (reference sequence). CDR3 loop: CAGPGQGAGYGYTF. CDR3 nucleotides: TGTGCCGGGCCGGGACAGGGGGCCGGCTATGGCTACACCTTC.

The chain combines TRBV7-3 with TRBJ2-1, with 9 bases fitting TRBD2. The length of the CDR3 is 15 residues. The V gene's germline CDR1 is SGHTA and CDR2 FQGTGA. Germline trimming cut 2 bases from V and 3 bases from J; bases unmatched to any gene: 2. CDR3 amino acids: CASSLLAGFYNEQFF. The CDR3 bases are TGTGCCAGCAGCTTACTAGCGGGATTCTACAATGAGCAGTTCTTC.

The chain uses TRBV6-1 and TRBJ1-5, with 10 positions matching TRBD1. The germline CDR1 and CDR2 sequences are MNHNS and SASEGT. The CDR3 spans 15 residues. J gave up 6 bases and V 0 bases, and 2 bases lay outside the gene matches. The CDR3 nucleotides read TGTGCCAGCAGTGAAGCGGGGACAGGGGCTCAGCCCCAGCATTTT. Protein: CASSEAGTGAQPQHF.